The sequence of this T cell receptor (beta chain) was determined in a study of cytomegalovirus exposure and HLA in healthy donors. The study's findings and limits: In the 100 to 150 validation repertoires, more than 85% of cluster scores exceeded 0, per a later analysis.

It was the approximately 120-subject validation cohort, separate from the roughly 700-subject first cohort, to which the donors belonged. About this clone: Its antigen is still unknown.

The germline V gene has CDR1 GTSNPN and CDR2 SVGIG (reference sequence). The CDR3 extends over 15 amino acids. With 1 base clipped from V and 6 bases from J, the junction kept 8 bases outside the gene matches. The table came from immunoSEQ multiplex PCR; TCRdb's copy has only in-frame clones and leaves some out. The table records about 190,000 clones, 84% of them present only once. Input material: PBMCs. The source is a man in his late teens or twenties in good health and CMV-seropositive. This sequence joins TRBV30 and TRBJ2-3; 9 nucleotides agree with TRBD2. The CDR3 is CAWSGMAGGPDTQYF. For the CDR3, the DNA is TGTGCCTGGAGTGGGATGGCGGGAGGGCCGGATACGCAGTATTTT.